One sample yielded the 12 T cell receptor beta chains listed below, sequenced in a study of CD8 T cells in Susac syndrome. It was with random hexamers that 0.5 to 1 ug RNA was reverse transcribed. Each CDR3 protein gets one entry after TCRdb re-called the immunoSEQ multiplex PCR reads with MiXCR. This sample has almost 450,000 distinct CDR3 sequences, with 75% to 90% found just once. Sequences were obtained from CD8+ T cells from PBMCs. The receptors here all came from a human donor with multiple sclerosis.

The CDR3 DNA follows: TGTGCCAGCAGTTACCCGGACACCACTAACTATGGCTACACCTTC. Protein sequence: CASSYPDTTNYGYTF. The V and J genes are TRBV6-5 and TRBJ1-2, with D perhaps TRBD1 (5 bases). Germline V gene sequence: CDR1 MNHEY, CDR2 SVGAGI. Deletions cut 2 bases from V and 0 bases from J, with 10 bases between. This CDR3 is built from 15 residues.

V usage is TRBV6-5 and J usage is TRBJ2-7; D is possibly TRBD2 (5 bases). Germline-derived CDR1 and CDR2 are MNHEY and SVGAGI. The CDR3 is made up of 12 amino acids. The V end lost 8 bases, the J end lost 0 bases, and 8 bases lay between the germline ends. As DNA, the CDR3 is TGTGCCAGCCGTGGACTCTCCTACGAGCAGTACTTC. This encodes CASRGLSYEQYF.

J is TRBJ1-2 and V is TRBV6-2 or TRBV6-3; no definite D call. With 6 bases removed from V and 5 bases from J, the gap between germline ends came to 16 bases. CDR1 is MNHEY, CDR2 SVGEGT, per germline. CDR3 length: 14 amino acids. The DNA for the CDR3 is TGTGCCAGCAGACAATCGACGGAAAATTATGGCTACACCTTC. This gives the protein CASRQSTENYGYTF.

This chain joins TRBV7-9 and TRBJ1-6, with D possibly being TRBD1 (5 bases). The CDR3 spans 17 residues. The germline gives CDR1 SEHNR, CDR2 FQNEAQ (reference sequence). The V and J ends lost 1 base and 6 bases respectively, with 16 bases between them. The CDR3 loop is CASSLGIRGRSNSPLHF. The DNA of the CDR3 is TGTGCCAGCAGCTTAGGGATTCGGGGGAGAAGTAATTCACCCCTCCACTTT.

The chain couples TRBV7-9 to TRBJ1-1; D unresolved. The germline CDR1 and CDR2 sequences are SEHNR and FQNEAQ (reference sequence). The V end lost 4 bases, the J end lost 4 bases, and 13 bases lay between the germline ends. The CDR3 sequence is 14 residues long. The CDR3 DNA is TGTGCCAGCAGCTCGAGTGAGACCGGCACTGAAGCTTTCTTT. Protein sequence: CASSSSETGTEAFF.

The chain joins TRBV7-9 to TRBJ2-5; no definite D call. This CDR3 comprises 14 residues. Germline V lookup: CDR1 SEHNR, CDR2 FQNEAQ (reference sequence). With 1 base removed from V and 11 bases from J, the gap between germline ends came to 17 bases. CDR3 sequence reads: CASSLEDGPRGQYF. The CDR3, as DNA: TGTGCCAGCAGCTTAGAGGACGGACCGCGTGGGCAGTACTTC.

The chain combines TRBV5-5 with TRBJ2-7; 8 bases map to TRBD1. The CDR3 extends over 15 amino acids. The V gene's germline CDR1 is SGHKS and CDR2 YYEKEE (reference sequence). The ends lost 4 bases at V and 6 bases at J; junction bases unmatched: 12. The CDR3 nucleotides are TGTGCCAGCAGCACGGACAGGGACGTCTTCGGCGAGCAGTACTTC. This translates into CASSTDRDVFGEQYF.

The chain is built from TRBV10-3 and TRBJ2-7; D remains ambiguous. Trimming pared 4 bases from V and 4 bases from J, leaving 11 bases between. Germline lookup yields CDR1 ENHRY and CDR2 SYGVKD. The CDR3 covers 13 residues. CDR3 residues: CAISVDNNYEQYF. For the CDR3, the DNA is TGTGCCATCAGTGTAGACAACAATTACGAGCAGTACTTC.

CDR3 sequence reads: CASSFGLGPGTLYEQYF. The CDR3 coding sequence is TGTGCCAGCAGCTTCGGCCTGGGGCCAGGGACCTTATACGAGCAGTACTTC. This chain links TRBV5-6 with TRBJ2-7; D possibly matches TRBD1 or TRBD2 (5 bases each). The CDR3 is 17 residues long. The V gene's germline CDR1 is SGHDT and CDR2 YYEEEE. With 2 bases removed from V and 4 bases from J, the gap between germline ends came to 22 bases.

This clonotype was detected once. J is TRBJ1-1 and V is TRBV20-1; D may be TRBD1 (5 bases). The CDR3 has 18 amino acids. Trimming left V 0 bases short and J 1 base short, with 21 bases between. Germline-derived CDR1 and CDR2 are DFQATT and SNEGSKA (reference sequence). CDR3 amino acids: CSARDLLLWGTRNTEAFF. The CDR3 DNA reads TGCAGTGCTAGAGATCTGTTACTATGGGGCACGCGGAACACTGAAGCTTTCTTT.

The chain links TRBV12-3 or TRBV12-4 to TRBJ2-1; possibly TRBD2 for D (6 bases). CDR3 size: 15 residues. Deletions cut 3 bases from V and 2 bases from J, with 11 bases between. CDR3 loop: CASSLVGGTYNEQFF. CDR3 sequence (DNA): TGTGCCAGCAGTTTGGTGGGAGGCACCTACAATGAGCAGTTCTTC.

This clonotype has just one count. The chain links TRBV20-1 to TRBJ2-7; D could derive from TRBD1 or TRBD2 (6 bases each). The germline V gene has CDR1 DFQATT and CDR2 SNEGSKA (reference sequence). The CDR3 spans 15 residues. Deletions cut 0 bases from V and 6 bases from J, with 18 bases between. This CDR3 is CSARDPRGEGGEQYF. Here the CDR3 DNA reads TGCAGTGCTAGAGATCCGAGGGGGGAAGGGGGCGAGCAGTACTTC.